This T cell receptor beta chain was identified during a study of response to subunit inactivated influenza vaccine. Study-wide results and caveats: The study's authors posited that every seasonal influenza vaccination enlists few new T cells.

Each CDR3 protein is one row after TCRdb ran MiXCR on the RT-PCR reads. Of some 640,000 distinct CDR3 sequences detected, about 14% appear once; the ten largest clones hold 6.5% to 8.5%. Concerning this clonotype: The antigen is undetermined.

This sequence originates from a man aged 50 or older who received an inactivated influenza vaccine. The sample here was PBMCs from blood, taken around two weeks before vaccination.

CDR3: CASSEMGTGELFF. CDR3 nucleotide sequence: TGTGCCAGCAGTGAAATGGGCACCGGGGAGCTGTTTTTT. The J gene is TRBJ2-2, the V gene TRBV6-1; D is undetermined. The CDR3 has 13 residues. From germline, CDR1 is MNHNS and CDR2 SASEGT. The ends were cut back, 2 bases at V and 4 bases at J, with 5 bases in the middle.